This TCR beta chain comes out of a study of Ad26.COV2.S vaccination and SARS-CoV-2 variants. Trimming pared 5 bases from V and 5 bases from J, leaving 15 bases between. This CDR3 is 14 amino acids long. Germline V CDR1 and CDR2: SGHTA, FQGNSA. Treatment described: around 19 received Ad26.COV2.S at low or high dose, single or two shots; several received placebo; per-sample allocation not given. Specimen acquisition occurred on day 63 following the initial vaccine or placebo injection. TCRdb's table, derived via immunoSEQ multiplex PCR, lists solely in-frame clones and lacks some. The sample has fewer than 400,000 clones; around 85% are singletons.

Sequenced material: peripheral blood, taken in a trial of Ad26.COV2.S vaccine versus placebo. The receptor's source is a person aged 18 to 65 who received the Ad26.COV2.S COVID-19 vaccine or a placebo. The rearrangement links TRBV7-2 to TRBJ1-1, with a possible D match to TRBD1 (5 bases). CDR3 loop: CASSPGTVGTEAFF. CDR3 in DNA: TGTGCCAGCAGCCCCGGGACCGTGGGGACTGAAGCTTTCTTT.